The 7 T cell receptor beta chains below come from one sample, sequenced in a study of blood T cell repertoires in COVID-19 (dated by TCRdb to the early 2020s). Libraries came from the immunoSEQ multiplex PCR assay. TCRdb's version of the immuneACCESS table is confined to in-frame rearrangements and falls short of the full clone set. An unresolved V gene accounts for under half of the shortfall where checked; the remainder is of unknown origin. The sample records about 280,000 clones, roughly 87% of which are singletons. Around 0.9% of the sample lies in the top ten. Specimen: PBMCs or T cells enriched from blood (not recorded which). The receptors were gathered from a woman aged 25 to 39 who had recovered from COVID-19.

V usage is TRBV19 and J usage is TRBJ1-5; D unresolved. Between the trimmed V and J ends, which lost 1 base and 4 bases, there was a span of 14 bases. The length of the CDR3 is 16 residues. Germline V lookup: CDR1 LNHDA, CDR2 SQIVND (reference sequence). The CDR3 nucleotides read TGTGCCAGTAGTATAGGTCGAGGGCGCGGAAATCAGCCCCAGCATTTT. Residues: CASSIGRGRGNQPQHF. Using reference TRBV19 and TRBJ1-5 for the parts outside the CDR3, the full variable domain is DGGITQSPKYLFRKEGQNVTLSCEQNLNHDAMYWYRQDPGQGLRLIYYSQIVNDFQKGDIAEGYSVSREKKESFPLTVTSAQKNPTAFYLCASSIGRGRGNQPQHFGDGTRLSIL.

The chain links TRBV19 to TRBJ1-3, with D hard to call. Trimming left V 6 bases short and J 4 bases short, with 13 bases between. From germline, CDR1 is LNHDA and CDR2 SQIVND (reference sequence). The CDR3 has 14 residues. For the CDR3, the DNA is TGTGCCAGTAGGAGGGAGTCTTCGGGAAACACCATATATTTT. This gives the protein CASRRESSGNTIYF. Filled out from reference TRBV19 and TRBJ1-3, the complete variable domain reads DGGITQSPKYLFRKEGQNVTLSCEQNLNHDAMYWYRQDPGQGLRLIYYSQIVNDFQKGDIAEGYSVSREKKESFPLTVTSAQKNPTAFYLCASRRESSGNTIYFGEGSWLTVV.

The chain couples TRBV27 to TRBJ2-7; 7 nucleotides match TRBD2. The junction had 5 bases not matched to a gene; V was cut back by 3 bases and J by 0 bases. The CDR3 length is 15 residues. Germline CDR1 MNHEY, CDR2 SMNVEV (reference sequence). CDR3 sequence reads: CASSLQAGSSYEQYF. The CDR3 bases are TGTGCCAGCAGTTTGCAAGCGGGGTCCTCCTACGAGCAGTACTTC.

V gene TRBV28 combines with J gene TRBJ1-5, with 9 bases matching TRBD1. CDR3 length equals 14 residues. Losses at the gene ends were 5 bases for V and 6 bases for J; bases not matched to a gene: 5. The germline V gene encodes CDR1 MDHEN and CDR2 SYDVKM. Here the CDR3 reads CASSPQGAIQPQHF. CDR3 DNA sequence: TGTGCCAGCAGTCCACAGGGGGCGATTCAGCCCCAGCATTTT.

This sequence joins TRBV7-9 and TRBJ2-2, with D maybe TRBD1 (5 bases). CDR1 is SEHNR and CDR2 is FQNEAQ in the germline V gene (reference sequence). Trimming took off 2 bases at V and 7 bases at J, with 14 bases between the two ends. The CDR3 is 15 amino acids. The CDR3 region has the DNA TGTGCCAGCAGCTTACTTAGGCAGGGTGGCGGGGAGCTGTTTTTT. This encodes CASSLLRQGGGELFF.

With regard to this clone: Mismatch with germline at one junction end may stem from a read error. V usage is TRBV7-7 and J usage is TRBJ1-2; 7 bases line up with TRBD1. The CDR3 consists of 18 residues. In germline, CDR1 is SSHAT, CDR2 FNYEAQ (reference sequence). Here the CDR3 reads CASSLKPPRGGVSWGYTF. CDR3 DNA sequence: TGTGCTAGCAGCTTAAAACCCCCGAGAGGGGGCGTTTCTTGGGGCTACACCTTC.

V gene TRBV6-5 combines with J gene TRBJ2-7; 7 nucleotides align to TRBD1. Germline V gene sequence: CDR1 MNHEY, CDR2 SVGAGI. CDR3 size: 13 residues. With 0 bases clipped from V and 6 bases from J, the junction kept 2 bases outside the gene matches. The chain's CDR3 is CASSYSRQGEQYF. The CDR3 DNA sequence: TGTGCCAGCAGTTACTCCAGACAGGGCGAGCAGTACTTC.